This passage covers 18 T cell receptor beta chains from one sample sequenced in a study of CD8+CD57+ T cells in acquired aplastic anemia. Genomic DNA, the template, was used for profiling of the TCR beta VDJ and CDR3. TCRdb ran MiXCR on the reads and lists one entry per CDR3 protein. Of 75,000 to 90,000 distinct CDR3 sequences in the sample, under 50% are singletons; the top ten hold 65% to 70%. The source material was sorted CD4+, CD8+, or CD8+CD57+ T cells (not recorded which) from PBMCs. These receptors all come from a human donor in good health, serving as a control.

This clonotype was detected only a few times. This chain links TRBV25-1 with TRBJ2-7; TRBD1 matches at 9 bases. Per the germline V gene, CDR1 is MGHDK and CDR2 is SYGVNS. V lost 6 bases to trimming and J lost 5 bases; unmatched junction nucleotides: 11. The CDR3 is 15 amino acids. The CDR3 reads CASRAPGTGSHEQYF. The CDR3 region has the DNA TGTGCCAGCAGGGCCCCCGGGACAGGGAGCCACGAGCAGTACTTC.

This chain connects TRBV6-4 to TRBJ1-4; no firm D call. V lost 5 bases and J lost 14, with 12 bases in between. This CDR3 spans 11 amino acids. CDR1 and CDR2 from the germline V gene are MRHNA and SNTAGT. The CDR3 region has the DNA TGTGCCAGCAGTTACGGGGAAGTTCTGTTTTTT. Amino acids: CASSYGEVLFF.

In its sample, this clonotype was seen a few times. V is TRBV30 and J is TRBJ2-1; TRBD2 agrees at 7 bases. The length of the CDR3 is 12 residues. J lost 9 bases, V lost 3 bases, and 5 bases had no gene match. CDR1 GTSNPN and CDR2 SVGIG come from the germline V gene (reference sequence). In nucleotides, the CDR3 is TGTGCCTGGAGAGGACTAGATTTTGAGCAGTTCTTC. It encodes CAWRGLDFEQFF.

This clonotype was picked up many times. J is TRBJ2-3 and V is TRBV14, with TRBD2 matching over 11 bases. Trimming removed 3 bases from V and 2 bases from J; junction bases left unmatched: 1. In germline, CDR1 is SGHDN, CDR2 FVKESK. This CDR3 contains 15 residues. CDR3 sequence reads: CASSQTSGVTDTQYF. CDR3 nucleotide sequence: TGTGCCAGCAGCCAGACTAGCGGGGTCACAGATACGCAGTATTTT.

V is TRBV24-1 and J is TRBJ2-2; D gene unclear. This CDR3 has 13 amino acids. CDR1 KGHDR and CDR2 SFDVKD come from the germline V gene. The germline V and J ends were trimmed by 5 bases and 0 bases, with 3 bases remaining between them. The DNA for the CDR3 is TGTGCCACCAGTGCACCGAACACCGGGGAGCTGTTTTTT. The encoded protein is CATSAPNTGELFF.

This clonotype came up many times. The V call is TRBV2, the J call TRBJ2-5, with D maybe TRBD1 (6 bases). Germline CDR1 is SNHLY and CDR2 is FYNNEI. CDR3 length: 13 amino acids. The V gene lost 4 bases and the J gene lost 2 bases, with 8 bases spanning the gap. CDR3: CASSVGTQETQYF. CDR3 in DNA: TGTGCCAGCAGTGTAGGGACACAAGAGACCCAGTACTTC.

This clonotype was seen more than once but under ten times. CDR3 sequence reads: CASSLTGGAGYGYTF. DNA of the CDR3: TGTGCCAGCAGTTTAACAGGGGGCGCGGGCTATGGCTACACCTTC. This sequence joins TRBV27 and TRBJ1-2; 9 bases are a match to TRBD1. The CDR3 spans 15 residues. V trimming: 2 bases; J trimming: 4 bases; junction bases outside the gene matches: 5. From germline, CDR1 is MNHEY and CDR2 SMNVEV (reference sequence).

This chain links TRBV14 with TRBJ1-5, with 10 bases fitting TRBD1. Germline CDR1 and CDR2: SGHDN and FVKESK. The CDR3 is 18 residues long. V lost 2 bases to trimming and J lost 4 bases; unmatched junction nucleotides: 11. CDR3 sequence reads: CASSQRRLTGGANQPQHF. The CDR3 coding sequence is TGTGCCAGCAGCCAACGACGCCTGACAGGGGGCGCGAATCAGCCCCAGCATTTT.

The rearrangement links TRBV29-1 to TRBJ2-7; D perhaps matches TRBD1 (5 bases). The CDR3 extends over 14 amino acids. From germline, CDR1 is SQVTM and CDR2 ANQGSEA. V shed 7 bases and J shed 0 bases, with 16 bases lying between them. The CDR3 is CSGPTVNHSYEQYF. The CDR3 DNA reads TGCAGCGGTCCGACAGTCAATCACTCCTACGAGCAGTACTTC.

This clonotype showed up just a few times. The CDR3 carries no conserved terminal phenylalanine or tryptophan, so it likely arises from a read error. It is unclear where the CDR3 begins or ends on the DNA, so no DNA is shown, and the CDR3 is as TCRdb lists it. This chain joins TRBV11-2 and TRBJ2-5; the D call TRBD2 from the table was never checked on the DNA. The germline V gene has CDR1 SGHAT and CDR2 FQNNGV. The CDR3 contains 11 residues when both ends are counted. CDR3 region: CASSLRVAGGP.

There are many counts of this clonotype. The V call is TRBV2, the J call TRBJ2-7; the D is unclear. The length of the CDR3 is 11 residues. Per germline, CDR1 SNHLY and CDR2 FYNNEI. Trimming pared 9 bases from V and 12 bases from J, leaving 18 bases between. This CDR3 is CASPGPKRMYF. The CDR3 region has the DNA TGTGCCAGTCCTGGACCCAAACGAATGTACTTC.

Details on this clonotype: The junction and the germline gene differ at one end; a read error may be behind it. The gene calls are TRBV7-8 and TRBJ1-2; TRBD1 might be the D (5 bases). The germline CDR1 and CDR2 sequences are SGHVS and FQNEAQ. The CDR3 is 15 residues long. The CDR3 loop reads CASSLRSAGDYGYAF. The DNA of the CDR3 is TGTGCCAGCAGCTTACGGTCAGCGGGGGACTATGGCTACGCCTTC.

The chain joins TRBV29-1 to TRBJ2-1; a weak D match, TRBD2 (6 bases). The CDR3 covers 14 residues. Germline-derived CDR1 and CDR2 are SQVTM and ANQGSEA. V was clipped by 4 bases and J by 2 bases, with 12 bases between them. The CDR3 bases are TGCAGCGTTGGCGGGGCCAGGGCCTACAATGAGCAGTTCTTC. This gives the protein CSVGGARAYNEQFF.

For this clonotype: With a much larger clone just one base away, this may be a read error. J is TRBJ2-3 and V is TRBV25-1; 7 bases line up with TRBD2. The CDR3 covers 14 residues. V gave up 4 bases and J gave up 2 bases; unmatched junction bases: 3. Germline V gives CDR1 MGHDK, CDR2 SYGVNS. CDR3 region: CASSALAATDTQYF. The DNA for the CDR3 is TGTGCCAGCAGTGCCCTAGCGGCCACAGATACGCAGTATTTT.

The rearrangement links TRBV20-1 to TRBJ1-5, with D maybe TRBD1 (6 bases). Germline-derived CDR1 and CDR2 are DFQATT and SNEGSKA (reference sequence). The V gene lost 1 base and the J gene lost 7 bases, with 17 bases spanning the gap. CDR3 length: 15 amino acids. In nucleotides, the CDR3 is TGCAGTGCTAGAGTGCTGACAGGAGAAAGCCAGCCCCAGCATTTT. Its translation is CSARVLTGESQPQHF.

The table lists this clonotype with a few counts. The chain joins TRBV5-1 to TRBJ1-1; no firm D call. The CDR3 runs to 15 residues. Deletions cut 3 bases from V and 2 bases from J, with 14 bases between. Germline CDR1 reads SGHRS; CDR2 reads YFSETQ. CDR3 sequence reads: CASSSSPQTNTEAFF. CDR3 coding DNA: TGCGCCAGCAGCTCGAGTCCCCAAACAAACACTGAAGCTTTCTTT.

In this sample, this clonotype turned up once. CDR3 nucleotides: TGTGCCAGTAGTATATCTGGAACTAGTTATACGCAGTATTTT. As protein: CASSISGTSYTQYF. V gene TRBV19 combines with J gene TRBJ2-3; weak D call: TRBD2 (5 bases). CDR1 and CDR2 (germline): LNHDA, SQIVND (reference sequence). V was shortened by 2 bases and J by 7 bases, with 13 bases between the two germline ends. The CDR3 spans 14 residues.

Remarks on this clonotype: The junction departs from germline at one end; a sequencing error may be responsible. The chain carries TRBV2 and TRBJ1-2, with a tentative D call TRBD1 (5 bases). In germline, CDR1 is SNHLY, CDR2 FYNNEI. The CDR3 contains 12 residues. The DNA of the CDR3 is TGTGTCAGCAGTGAAGGGGCCTATGGCTACGCCTTC. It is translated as CVSSEGAYGYAF.